This entry lists 32 T cell receptor beta chains sequenced from one sample in a study of blood T cell repertoires in COVID-19. The data were produced by immunoSEQ multiplex PCR, yet TCRdb's version contains in-frame clones alone and is incomplete. The sample consists of 350,000 to 450,000 clones, roughly 90% of them appearing once. The sample taken for sequencing was peripheral blood. The receptors here all came from a man aged 35 to 55 with acute or convalescent COVID-19.

This chain joins TRBV5-4 and TRBJ2-5, with D perhaps matching TRBD2 (5 bases). V was clipped by 5 bases and J by 2 bases, with 16 bases between them. CDR1 SGHNT and CDR2 YYREEE come from the germline V gene (reference sequence). The CDR3 is 15 residues long. The CDR3 DNA follows: TGTGCCAGCAGTACAGAGAGCGGAATTCAAGAGACCCAGTACTTC. Its translation is CASSTESGIQETQYF.

The rearrangement joins TRBV18 to TRBJ1-1; D remains unclear. Per the germline V gene, CDR1 is KGHSH and CDR2 is LQKENI. CDR3 size: 14 residues. V lost 2 bases, J lost 1 base, and 8 bases lay in between. CDR3 amino acids: CASSPGRQNTEAFF. Written as DNA, the CDR3 is TGTGCCAGCTCACCAGGCAGGCAGAACACTGAAGCTTTCTTT. The entire variable domain, with the rest obtained from reference TRBV18 and TRBJ1-1, is as follows: NAGVMQNPRHLVRRRGQEARLRCSPMKGHSHVYWYRQLPEEGLKFMVYLQKENIIDESGMPKERFSAEFPKEGPSILRIQQVVRGDSAAYFCASSPGRQNTEAFFGQGTRLTVV.

The V call is TRBV5-4, the J call TRBJ2-3; the match to TRBD2 covers 8 bases. The germline gives CDR1 SGHNT, CDR2 YYREEE (reference sequence). The CDR3 length is 16 residues. The junction had 4 bases not matched to a gene; V was cut back by 0 bases and J by 1 base. The CDR3 reads CASSLASAGGTDTQYF. CDR3 DNA: TGTGCCAGCAGCTTGGCCTCAGCGGGAGGCACAGATACGCAGTATTTT.

The chain combines TRBV15 with TRBJ2-1; 10 bases are a match to TRBD2. CDR3 length: 16 residues. Germline values: CDR1 LNHNV, CDR2 YYDKDF (reference sequence). V lost 1 base and J lost 5; bases outside the gene matches: 5. This CDR3 is CATSRGTSGYHNEQFF. For the CDR3, the DNA is TGTGCCACCAGCAGAGGGACTAGCGGATATCACAATGAGCAGTTCTTC.

This sequence joins TRBV5-1 and TRBJ1-2; D ambiguous. This CDR3 has 12 amino acids. Per the germline V gene, CDR1 is SGHRS and CDR2 is YFSETQ. With 3 bases removed from V and 8 bases from J, the gap between germline ends came to 11 bases. The CDR3 region is CASSSGSGGYTF. DNA for the CDR3: TGCGCCAGCAGCTCAGGCAGCGGGGGCTACACCTTC.

Comment on this clone: The same CDR3 can be traced to other DNA sequences in this sample. The CDR3 spells CASSYRNQPQHF. In DNA, the CDR3 is TGTGCCAGCAGTTACCGGAATCAGCCCCAGCATTTT. The J gene is TRBJ1-5, the V gene TRBV6-2 or TRBV6-3; D remains unclear. Per germline, CDR1 MNHEY and CDR2 SVGEGT. V was clipped by 2 bases and J by 4 bases, with 3 bases between them. The CDR3 sequence is 12 residues long.

V gene TRBV24-1 combines with J gene TRBJ2-1; no definite D call. The CDR3 length is 13 residues. V lost 9 bases and J 3 bases, leaving 11 bases between the germline ends. CDR1 is KGHDR and CDR2 is SFDVKD in the germline V gene. CDR3: CATDARLYNEQFF. DNA for the CDR3: TGTGCCACCGACGCCCGACTCTACAATGAGCAGTTCTTC.

DNA of the CDR3: TGCAGCGTTGTTTCTCGACTAGCGAAGAGCTCCTACGAGCAGTACTTC. Its protein product is CSVVSRLAKSSYEQYF. The J gene is TRBJ2-7, the V gene TRBV29-1; 8 positions match TRBD2. Germline V gives CDR1 SQVTM, CDR2 ANQGSEA. The CDR3 totals 16 residues. V trimming: 4 bases; J trimming: 0 bases; junction bases outside the gene matches: 11.

A note on this clone: Germline is not matched at one junction end, which may reflect a read error. The genes are TRBV19 and TRBJ2-7; D possibly corresponds to TRBD2 (6 bases). This CDR3 contains 16 residues. The V gene's germline CDR1 is LNHDA and CDR2 SQIVND (reference sequence). Written as DNA, the CDR3 is TGTGCCGAATTATGCGGCGGGGCAGAACCCTCCGACGAGCAGTACTTC. Its translation is CAELCGGAEPSDEQYF. Drawing the rest from reference TRBV19 and TRBJ2-7, the complete variable domain is DGGITQSPKYLFRKEGQNVTLSCEQNLNHDAMYWYRQDPGQGLRLIYYSQIVNDFQKGDIAEGYSVSREKKESFPLTVTSAQKNPTAFYLCAELCGGAEPSDEQYFGPGTRLTVT.

This clone was seen a single time. The gene calls are TRBV6-5 and TRBJ1-6; D remains ambiguous. The CDR3 runs 12 residues. The V end lost 4 bases, the J end lost 6 bases, and 4 bases lay between the germline ends. Per germline, CDR1 MNHEY and CDR2 SVGAGI. The DNA of the CDR3 is TGTGCCAGCAGTTTGAGTAATTCACCCCTCCACTTT. Translated, it gives CASSLSNSPLHF.

The chain joins TRBV5-1 to TRBJ2-7; D remains unclear. CDR3 length: 14 residues. The germline V gene has CDR1 SGHRS and CDR2 YFSETQ. Trimming cost V 0 bases and J 0 bases, with 7 bases left between them. CDR3 sequence (DNA): TGCGCCAGCAGCTTGGAATCCAGCTCCTACGAGCAGTACTTC. Translated, it gives CASSLESSSYEQYF.

The V call is TRBV29-1, the J call TRBJ1-1; TRBD1 matches at 7 bases. Looked up from germline, CDR1 is SQVTM and CDR2 is ANQGSEA. The CDR3 contains 12 residues. V lost 4 bases to trimming and J lost 10 bases; unmatched junction nucleotides: 9. CDR3 sequence: CSVGGTVIGAFF. The CDR3 coding sequence is TGCAGCGTTGGGGGGACAGTAATAGGAGCTTTCTTT.

This clone was recorded only once. The rearrangement joins TRBV24-1 to TRBJ1-2; D is possibly TRBD1 (5 bases). CDR1 is KGHDR and CDR2 is SFDVKD in the germline V gene. The CDR3 covers 13 residues. Trimming cost V 9 bases and J 4 bases, with 14 bases left between them. CDR3 residues: CATQPSGGYGYTF. The CDR3 nucleotides read TGTGCCACCCAACCTTCGGGGGGCTATGGCTACACCTTC.

This chain connects TRBV30 to TRBJ1-3; 10 positions agree with TRBD1. Germline trimming cut 1 base from V and 4 bases from J; bases unmatched to any gene: 4. CDR3 length: 15 amino acids. The germline gives CDR1 GTSNPN, CDR2 SVGIG (reference sequence). In DNA form, the CDR3 reads TGTGCCTGGAGTGCAGACAGGGGGCTAGGAAACACCATATATTTT. Its translation: CAWSADRGLGNTIYF.

CDR3 sequence reads: CASSIRGGSSYEQYF. The CDR3 DNA follows: TGTGCCAGTAGTATACGCGGGGGTTCCTCCTACGAGCAGTACTTC. V gene TRBV19 combines with J gene TRBJ2-7; TRBD2 matches at 7 bases. Trimming removed 2 bases from V and 0 bases from J; junction bases left unmatched: 4. CDR3 length: 15 amino acids. Germline loops: CDR1 LNHDA, CDR2 SQIVND (reference sequence).

This CDR3 is CASSESGDPWETQYF. The CDR3, as DNA: TGTGCCAGCAGTGAAAGCGGCGACCCCTGGGAGACCCAGTACTTC. The V gene is TRBV25-1, the J gene TRBJ2-5; D is perhaps TRBD2 (5 bases). Germline V gives CDR1 MGHDK, CDR2 SYGVNS. V lost 2 bases and J lost 5, with 15 bases in between. The CDR3 has 15 amino acids.

Comments on this clone: This same CDR3 is encoded by further DNA sequences in the sample. The V call is TRBV28, the J call TRBJ2-1; D ambiguous. V lost 5 bases, J lost 4 bases, and 3 bases lay in between. Germline CDR1 and CDR2: MDHEN and SYDVKM. The CDR3 runs to 11 residues. The CDR3 bases are TGTGCCAGCAGTCCATACAATGAGCAGTTCTTC. Residues: CASSPYNEQFF. Variable domain in full (rest from reference TRBV28 and TRBJ2-1): DVKVTQSSRYLVKRTGEKVFLECVQDMDHENMFWYRQDPGLGLRLIYFSYDVKMKEKGDIPEGYSVSREKKERFSLILESASTNQTSMYLCASSPYNEQFFGPGTRLTVL.

The chain employs TRBV4-3 and TRBJ1-1, with 11 bases that match TRBD1. This CDR3 contains 18 residues. The V gene end was trimmed by 0 bases and the J gene end by 4 bases; junction bases not matched to a gene: 10. Per germline, CDR1 LGHNA and CDR2 YSLEER. The CDR3 DNA reads as TGCGCCAGCAGCCAAGATAGGGGACAGGGGGAGTTTGGCACTGAAGCTTTCTTT. Its translation: CASSQDRGQGEFGTEAFF.

The genes are TRBV5-4 and TRBJ2-3, with a possible D match to TRBD2 (5 bases). CDR1 SGHNT and CDR2 YYREEE come from the germline V gene (reference sequence). Trimming cost V 0 bases and J 7 bases, with 18 bases left between them. The CDR3 spans 16 residues. CDR3 sequence (DNA): TGTGCCAGCAGCTTGGTTGGGCTAGCCCAAGGAAATACGCAGTATTTT. It is translated as CASSLVGLAQGNTQYF.

V and J are TRBV18 and TRBJ1-4; 10 nucleotides align to TRBD1. With V trimmed by 5 bases and J by 7 bases, 7 bases remained unmatched. This CDR3 spans 15 amino acids. Per the germline V gene, CDR1 is KGHSH and CDR2 is LQKENI. In DNA form, the CDR3 reads TGTGCCAGCTCAACAAGACAGGGGGCAAGTGAAAAACTGTTTTTT. It specifies CASSTRQGASEKLFF. The whole variable domain, remainder taken from reference TRBV18 and TRBJ1-4, is NAGVMQNPRHLVRRRGQEARLRCSPMKGHSHVYWYRQLPEEGLKFMVYLQKENIIDESGMPKERFSAEFPKEGPSILRIQQVVRGDSAAYFCASSTRQGASEKLFFGSGTQLSVL.

This chain uses TRBV10-3 with TRBJ2-5; a weak D match, TRBD2 (6 bases). CDR1 and CDR2 from the germline V gene are ENHRY and SYGVKD. With 3 bases removed from V and 5 bases from J, the gap between germline ends came to 16 bases. The length of the CDR3 is 15 residues. CDR3 region: CAISEPGRPAETQYF. The CDR3 coding sequence is TGTGCCATCAGTGAACCAGGGAGGCCAGCGGAGACCCAGTACTTC.

CDR3 DNA: TGTGCCAGCAGTAGCGGGAGTTTATCCTACGAGCAGTACTTC. It codes for CASSSGSLSYEQYF. The genes are TRBV2 and TRBJ2-7; TRBD2 matches 8 bases. The CDR3 has 14 residues. In germline, CDR1 is SNHLY, CDR2 FYNNEI. J was trimmed by 1 base and V by 5 bases; bases with no gene match: 4. Looking up the rest from reference TRBV2 and TRBJ2-7 gives the full variable domain: EPEVTQTPSHQVTQMGQEVILRCVPISNHLYFYWYRQILGQKVEFLVSFYNNEISEKSEIFDDQFSVERPDGSNFTLKIRSTKLEDSAMYFCASSSGSLSYEQYFGPGTRLTVT.

The chain uses TRBV27 and TRBJ1-6; 7 bases map to TRBD1. The trim removed 2 bases at V and 16 bases at J, leaving 17 bases unmatched. Germline V gene sequence: CDR1 MNHEY, CDR2 SMNVEV (reference sequence). The CDR3 totals 16 residues. CDR3 sequence reads: CASSLRWGAGGATLHF. CDR3 coding DNA: TGTGCCAGCAGTTTACGATGGGGGGCAGGGGGTGCTACGCTCCACTTT.

The chain is built from TRBV5-6 and TRBJ2-6, with 8 bases aligning to TRBD1. Germline CDR1 SGHDT, CDR2 YYEEEE. The length of the CDR3 is 18 residues. Unmatched junction bases numbered 10, after V lost 4 bases and J lost 1 base. CDR3 sequence reads: CASSQPGTGRSGANVLTF. CDR3 in DNA: TGTGCCAGCAGCCAACCCGGGACAGGAAGATCTGGGGCCAACGTCCTGACTTTC.

V is TRBV28 and J is TRBJ1-3; D gene ambiguous. Germline V gives CDR1 MDHEN, CDR2 SYDVKM. Trimming stripped 4 bases from V and 4 bases from J, with 8 bases between. This CDR3 has 13 residues. The CDR3 coding sequence is TGTGCCAGCAGTTCTGGCGGAGGAAACACCATATATTTT. This gives the protein CASSSGGGNTIYF.

The gene calls are TRBV28 and TRBJ1-2; D gene uncertain. The CDR3 has 11 amino acids. The germline V gene has CDR1 MDHEN and CDR2 SYDVKM. The ends were cut back, 10 bases at V and 2 bases at J, with 8 bases in the middle. The CDR3 sequence: CAINSNYGYTF. The CDR3 DNA reads as TGTGCCATCAACAGCAACTATGGCTACACCTTC.

The chain recombines TRBV4-2 with TRBJ1-4; D remains ambiguous. Trimming left V 4 bases short and J 7 bases short, with 10 bases between. Germline V CDR1 and CDR2: LGHNA, YNFKEQ. The CDR3 extends over 13 amino acids. The CDR3 coding sequence is TGTGCCAGCAGCCCCCGGGAAGCTGAAAAACTGTTTTTT. As protein: CASSPREAEKLFF.

This clone has just a few counts. The V gene is TRBV21-1, the J gene TRBJ1-1; the D call of TRBD1 is as the table states it, not checked on the DNA. TRBV21-1 is labeled a pseudogene. This CDR3 region has 16 residues. The CDR3 region has the DNA TGTGCCAGCAGCCCTCCCGGGGACAGTTTGAACACTGAAGCTTTCTTT. Protein: CASSPPGDSLNTEAFF.

The rearrangement uses TRBV7-9 and TRBJ1-6, with 7 bases aligning to TRBD1. V lost 5 bases and J lost 8; bases outside the gene matches: 9. CDR1 and CDR2 from the germline V gene are SEHNR and FQNEAQ (reference sequence). The CDR3 loop spans 15 amino acids. CDR3 sequence reads: CASSLRQGTYSPLHF. The CDR3 DNA is TGTGCCAGCAGCCTTCGACAGGGTACTTATTCACCCCTCCACTTT. The whole variable domain, remainder taken from reference TRBV7-9 and TRBJ1-6, is DTGVSQNPRHKITKRGQNVTFRCDPISEHNRLYWYRQTLGQGPEFLTYFQNEAQLEKSRLLSDRFSAERPKGSFSTLEIQRTEQGDSAMYLCASSLRQGTYSPLHFGNGTRLTVT.

The rearrangement joins TRBV28 to TRBJ1-5; D is unclear. The length of the CDR3 is 16 residues. Germline CDR1 and CDR2: MDHEN and SYDVKM. V lost 0 bases, J lost 2 bases, and 11 bases lay in between. CDR3 loop: CASSLWYTLGNQPQHF. The CDR3 region has the DNA TGTGCCAGCAGTTTATGGTACACGTTGGGCAATCAGCCCCAGCATTTT.

This clone appeared a single time. The chain recombines TRBV5-4 with TRBJ2-1, with 10 bases that match TRBD2. Germline V gene data show CDR1 as SGHNT and CDR2 as YYREEE (reference sequence). V was clipped by 5 bases and J by 8 bases; unmatched bases: 13. The CDR3 runs 16 residues. As DNA, the CDR3 is TGTGCCAGCAGTCCAGCAAGCGGGGGGGCCGATGATGAGCAGTTCTTC. Protein product: CASSPASGGADDEQFF.

The V call is TRBV5-1, the J call TRBJ1-2; TRBD1 might be the D (5 bases). Per the germline V gene, CDR1 is SGHRS and CDR2 is YFSETQ. Trimming removed 0 bases from V and 1 base from J, with 13 bases in between. The CDR3 length is 16 residues. CDR3 residues: CASSLAVQGNNYGYTF. The CDR3 DNA reads as TGCGCCAGCAGCTTGGCTGTCCAGGGCAATAACTATGGCTACACCTTC.